This T cell receptor (beta chain) was recorded in a study of T-cell reconstitution after alpha-beta-depleted transplantation in children. This clonotype was observed at least ten times. What it binds is unknown. This CDR3 has 14 amino acids. V shed 6 bases and J 4 bases; nucleotides not matched to a gene: 7. Germline V gene lookup returns CDR1 SGHRS and CDR2 YFSETQ. Researchers prepared the TCRbeta library using unique molecular identifiers, the study reports. In TCRdb, the PCR reads were re-called with MiXCR into one record per CDR3 protein. The sample has 330,000 or so distinct CDR3 sequences; roughly a tenth are singletons. General observations from the study: T-cell counts and diversity at one year post-transplant came mainly from newly produced T cells. Several hundred graft clones that had expanded were reportedly the source of alpha-beta T cells about two months after transplant. Surviving recipient cells, namely T cells and thymic progenitors, were the source of high day-60 TCRbeta diversity in some patients.

This specimen was PBMCs, taken before TCRalphabeta/CD19-depleted stem cell transplant. V gene TRBV5-1 combines with J gene TRBJ2-3; TRBD1 aligns across 8 bases. This clonotype originated in a boy in the first two years of life with acute myeloid leukemia, due to receive a stem cell transplant. CDR3 nucleotides: TGCGCCAGCAAGACAGGGGCCCTTCCAGATACGCAGTATTTT. Amino acids: CASKTGALPDTQYF.